This T cell receptor beta chain was sequenced in a study of human T cells and chemical hapten exposure. Study-wide results and limits: With regard to DPC sensitization, TCRs above 1 in 1000 frequency did not change.

As regards this clonotype: Its cognate antigen is unknown.

Unseparated into fractions, whole blood served as the source from which total RNA was extracted. Library construction involved attaching unique molecular identifiers to individual cDNA molecules, which allowed quantitative, reproducible TCR counting. In TCRdb, the 5' RACE reads were re-called with MiXCR into one record per CDR3 protein. Among roughly 120,000 distinct CDR3 sequences, around a fifth were seen once, and the ten largest hold around 2.7%. This TCR was sampled from a human donor in good health.

In nucleotides, the CDR3 is TGCAGTGCCACCCTCCCGCGGGGACCTTGGGCCCAGTACTTC. This gives the protein CSATLPRGPWAQYF. V is TRBV20-1 and J is TRBJ2-5; TRBD2 is a possible D gene (6 bases). This CDR3 is 14 amino acids long. CDR1 is DFQATT, CDR2 SNEGSKA, per germline (reference sequence). Trimming removed 6 bases from V and 9 bases from J, with 23 bases in between.